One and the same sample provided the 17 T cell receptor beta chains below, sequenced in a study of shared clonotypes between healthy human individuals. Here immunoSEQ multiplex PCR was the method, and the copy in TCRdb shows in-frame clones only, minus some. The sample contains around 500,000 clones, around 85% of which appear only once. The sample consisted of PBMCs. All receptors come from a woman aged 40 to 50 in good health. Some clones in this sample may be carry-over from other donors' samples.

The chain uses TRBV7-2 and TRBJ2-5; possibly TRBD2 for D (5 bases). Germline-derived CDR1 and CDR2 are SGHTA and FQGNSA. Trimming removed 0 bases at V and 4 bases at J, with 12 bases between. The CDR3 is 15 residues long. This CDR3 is CASSLALAGVETQYF. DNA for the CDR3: TGTGCCAGCAGCTTAGCTTTGGCGGGTGTAGAGACCCAGTACTTC.

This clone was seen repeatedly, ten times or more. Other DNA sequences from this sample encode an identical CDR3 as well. The CDR3 bases are TGTGCCAGCAGTTGGTCGCGGAGCACAGATACGCAGTATTTT. It yields the protein CASSWSRSTDTQYF. The chain joins TRBV6-6 to TRBJ2-3, with D hard to call. The ends were cut back, 4 bases at V and 0 bases at J, with 8 bases in the middle. The CDR3 runs to 14 residues. Germline lookup yields CDR1 MNHNY and CDR2 SVGAGI (reference sequence).

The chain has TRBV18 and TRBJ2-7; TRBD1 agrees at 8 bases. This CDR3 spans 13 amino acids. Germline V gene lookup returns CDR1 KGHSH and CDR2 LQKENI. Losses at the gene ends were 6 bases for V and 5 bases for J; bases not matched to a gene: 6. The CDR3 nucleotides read TGTGCCAGCTCGCCGACAGGGGTCGACGAGCAGTACTTC. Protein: CASSPTGVDEQYF. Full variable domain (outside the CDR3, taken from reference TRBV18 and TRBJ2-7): NAGVMQNPRHLVRRRGQEARLRCSPMKGHSHVYWYRQLPEEGLKFMVYLQKENIIDESGMPKERFSAEFPKEGPSILRIQQVVRGDSAAYFCASSPTGVDEQYFGPGTRLTVT.

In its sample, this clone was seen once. CDR3: CAWTTGVVPEQYF. The CDR3 coding sequence is TGTGCCTGGACTACAGGGGTCGTACCCGAGCAGTACTTC. V and J are TRBV30 and TRBJ2-7, with TRBD1 matching 7 bases. The CDR3 runs to 13 residues. CDR1 is GTSNPN, CDR2 SVGIG, per germline (reference sequence). The J segment lost 6 bases and the V segment lost 4 bases, leaving 9 bases of the junction unmatched.

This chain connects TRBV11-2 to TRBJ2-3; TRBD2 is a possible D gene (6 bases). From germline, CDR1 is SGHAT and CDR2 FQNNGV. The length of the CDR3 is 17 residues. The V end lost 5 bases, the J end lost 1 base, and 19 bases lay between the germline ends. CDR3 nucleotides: TGTGCCAGCAGCACGTCCTTCGGGGGATCGGGCACAGATACGCAGTATTTT. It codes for CASSTSFGGSGTDTQYF.

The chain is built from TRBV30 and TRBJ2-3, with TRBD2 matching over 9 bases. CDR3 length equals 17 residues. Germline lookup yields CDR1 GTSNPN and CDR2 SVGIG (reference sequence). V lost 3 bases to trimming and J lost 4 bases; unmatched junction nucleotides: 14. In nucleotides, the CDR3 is TGTGCCTGGAGCCCGCGCCCCAGCGGGAGGTATGCAGATACGCAGTATTTT. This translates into CAWSPRPSGRYADTQYF.

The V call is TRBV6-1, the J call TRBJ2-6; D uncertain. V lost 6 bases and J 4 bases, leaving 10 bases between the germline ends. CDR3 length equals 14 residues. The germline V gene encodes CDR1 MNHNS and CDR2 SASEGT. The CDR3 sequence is CASSPVEGANVLTF. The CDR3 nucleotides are TGTGCCAGCAGCCCGGTCGAGGGGGCCAACGTCCTGACTTTC.

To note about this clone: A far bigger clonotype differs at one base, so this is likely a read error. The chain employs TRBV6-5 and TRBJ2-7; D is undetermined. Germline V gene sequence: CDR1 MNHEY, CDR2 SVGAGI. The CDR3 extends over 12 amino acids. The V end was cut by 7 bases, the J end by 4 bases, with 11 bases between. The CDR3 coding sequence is TGTGCCAGCACAACAGATCGGTACGAGCAGTACTTC. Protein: CASTTDRYEQYF.

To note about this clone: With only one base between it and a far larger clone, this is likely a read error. The CDR3 DNA reads as TGTGCCAGCAGTGGCAGGGGTAGCGGGATTTTTGGTGATACGCAGTATTTT. Its translation: CASSGRGSGIFGDTQYF. The chain employs TRBV25-1 and TRBJ2-3; TRBD2 matches 8 bases. V shed 4 bases, J shed 6 bases, and the junction held 15 bases outside the gene matches. The CDR3 is made up of 17 amino acids. The germline V gene has CDR1 MGHDK and CDR2 SYGVNS.

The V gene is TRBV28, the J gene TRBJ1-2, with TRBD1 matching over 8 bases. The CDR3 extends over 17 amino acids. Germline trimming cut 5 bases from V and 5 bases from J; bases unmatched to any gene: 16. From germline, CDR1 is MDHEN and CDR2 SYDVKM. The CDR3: CASSTGQGLIRPYGYTF. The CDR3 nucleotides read TGTGCCAGCAGTACCGGACAGGGTCTAATCCGGCCATATGGCTACACCTTC.

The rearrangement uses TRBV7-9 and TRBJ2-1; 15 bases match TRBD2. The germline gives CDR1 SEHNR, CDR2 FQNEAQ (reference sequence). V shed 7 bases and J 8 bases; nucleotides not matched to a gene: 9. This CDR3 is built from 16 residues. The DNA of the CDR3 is TGTGCCAGCATCGAGGGACTAGCGGGAGGATCTTATGAGCAGTTCTTC. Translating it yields CASIEGLAGGSYEQFF.

The CDR3 DNA sequence: TGTGCCAGCAGTCCCCCTGGAGGGCATCAGCCCCAGCATTTT. It yields the protein CASSPPGGHQPQHF. The V gene is TRBV28, the J gene TRBJ1-5; D remains ambiguous. This CDR3 has 14 amino acids. CDR1 is MDHEN and CDR2 is SYDVKM in the germline V gene. V was clipped by 5 bases and J by 5 bases, with 13 bases between them.

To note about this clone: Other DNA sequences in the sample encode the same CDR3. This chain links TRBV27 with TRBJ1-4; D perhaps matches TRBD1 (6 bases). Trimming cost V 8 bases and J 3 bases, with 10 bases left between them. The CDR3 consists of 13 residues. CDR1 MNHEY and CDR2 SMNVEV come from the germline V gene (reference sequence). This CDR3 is CASRRGPNEKLFF. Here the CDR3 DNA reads TGTGCCAGCCGCAGGGGTCCTAATGAAAAACTGTTTTTT.

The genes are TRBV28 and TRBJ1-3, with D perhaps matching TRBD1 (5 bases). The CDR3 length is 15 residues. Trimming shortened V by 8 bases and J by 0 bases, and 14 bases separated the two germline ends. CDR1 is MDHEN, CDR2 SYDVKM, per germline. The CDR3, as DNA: TGTGCCAGCGGCCAGGACACGAGCTCTGGAAACACCATATATTTT. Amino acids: CASGQDTSSGNTIYF.

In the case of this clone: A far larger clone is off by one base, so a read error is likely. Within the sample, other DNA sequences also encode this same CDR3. The DNA of the CDR3 is TGTGCAAGCAGTTTGCGGGAGGGAGCCTACGAGCAGTACTTC. It encodes CASSLREGAYEQYF. The chain combines TRBV28 with TRBJ2-5; TRBD2 aligns across 9 bases. The assigned J gene may be wrong: the sequence end matches TRBJ2-7 better. This CDR3 comprises 14 residues. Germline loops: CDR1 MDHEN, CDR2 SYDVKM.

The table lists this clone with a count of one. The CDR3 DNA sequence: TGTGCCAGCAGCTTAGGCACCACTAGCGCGGGCCTCAATGAGCAGTTCTTC. Translation: CASSLGTTSAGLNEQFF. The chain recombines TRBV11-3 with TRBJ2-1; 7 bases agree with TRBD2. J was trimmed by 6 bases and V by 1 base; bases with no gene match: 12. Germline V gives CDR1 SGHNT, CDR2 YENEEA. This CDR3 has 17 residues. The variable domain in full, completed from reference TRBV11-3 and TRBJ2-1, reads EAGVVQSPRYKIIEKKQPVAFWCNPISGHNTLYWYLQNLGQGPELLIRYENEEAVDDSQLPKDRFSAERLKGVDSTLKIQPAELGDSAVYLCASSLGTTSAGLNEQFFGPGTRLTVL.

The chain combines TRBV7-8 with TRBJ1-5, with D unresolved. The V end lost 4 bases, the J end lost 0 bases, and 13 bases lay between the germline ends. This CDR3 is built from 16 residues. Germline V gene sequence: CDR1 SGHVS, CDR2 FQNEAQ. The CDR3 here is CASSSTPFDSNQPQHF. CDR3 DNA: TGTGCCAGCAGCTCTACACCGTTCGATAGCAATCAGCCCCAGCATTTT.